Listed here are 27 T cell receptor beta chains from one sample, sequenced in a study of OX40 agonist ivuxolimab in advanced cancers. Here immunoSEQ multiplex PCR was the method, and the copy in TCRdb shows in-frame clones only, minus some. This table has tens of thousands of clones, around 82% appearing once. The sample here was CD4+ or CD8+ T cells sorted from blood, taken in a trial of the OX40 agonist ivuxolimab. These receptors all stem from an adult with an advanced solid tumor such as melanoma, head and neck, liver or kidney cancer.

The chain carries TRBV9 and TRBJ1-3; no firm D call. Between the trimmed V and J ends, which lost 0 bases and 3 bases, there was a span of 10 bases. Germline loops: CDR1 SGDLS, CDR2 YYNGEE. CDR3 length: 15 amino acids. The CDR3 loop reads CASSVGAGDGNTIYF. DNA of the CDR3: TGTGCCAGCAGCGTAGGGGCAGGTGATGGAAACACCATATATTTT.

The CDR3 sequence: CASSGTSLSSYNEQFF. CDR3 nucleotide sequence: TGCGCCAGCAGCGGGACTAGCCTCAGCTCCTACAATGAGCAGTTCTTC. The chain employs TRBV5-1 and TRBJ2-1; 9 bases map to TRBD2. V lost 4 bases to trimming and J lost 0 bases; unmatched junction nucleotides: 5. The CDR3 is 16 amino acids. From germline, CDR1 is SGHRS and CDR2 YFSETQ.

This rearrangement joins TRBV5-1 to TRBJ2-2; 7 bases fit TRBD2. Germline lookup yields CDR1 SGHRS and CDR2 YFSETQ. CDR3 length: 15 residues. Trimming removed 4 bases from V and 4 bases from J; junction bases left unmatched: 7. In nucleotides, the CDR3 is TGCGCCAGCAGCCTCAACCCGGGGGGCACCGGGGAGCTGTTTTTT. This codes for CASSLNPGGTGELFF.

This clone was seen once. V gene TRBV7-6 combines with J gene TRBJ1-6; unclear D gene. With 5 bases removed from V and 8 bases from J, the gap between germline ends came to 10 bases. The CDR3 totals 13 residues. Germline assignment: CDR1 SGHVS and CDR2 FNYEAQ. DNA for the CDR3: TGTGCCAGCAGCGTGGGCCTCTATTCACCCCTCCACTTT. Amino acids: CASSVGLYSPLHF. Together with reference TRBV7-6 and TRBJ1-6, the CDR3 gives the full variable domain: GAGVSQSPRYKVTKRGQDVALRCDPISGHVSLYWYRQALGQGPEFLTYFNYEAQQDKSGLPNDRFSAERPEGSISTLTIQRTEQRDSAMYRCASSVGLYSPLHFGNGTRLTVT.

This clone has only one observation. This sequence joins TRBV6-5 and TRBJ1-5; D remains unclear. V lost 0 bases and J 5 bases, leaving 5 bases between the germline ends. The CDR3 extends over 13 amino acids. CDR1 is MNHEY and CDR2 is SVGAGI in the germline V gene. The CDR3 DNA sequence: TGTGCCAGCAGTTACTCGCCATATCAGCCCCAGCATTTT. It encodes CASSYSPYQPQHF.

The sample holds a few counts of this clone. The chain combines TRBV7-9 with TRBJ1-5; 7 bases map to TRBD1. The CDR3 length is 15 residues. The germline V gene has CDR1 SEHNR and CDR2 FQNEAQ (reference sequence). The ends lost 4 bases at V and 3 bases at J; junction bases unmatched: 6. DNA for the CDR3: TGTGCCAGCAGCTCTTCCGACAGGGTCAATCAGCCCCAGCATTTT. This gives the protein CASSSSDRVNQPQHF.

By share, this clone ranks as medium-sized. The V and J genes are TRBV10-3 and TRBJ1-5, with D tentatively TRBD1 (6 bases). CDR1 is ENHRY and CDR2 is SYGVKD in the germline V gene. The V end was cut by 2 bases, the J end by 1 base, with 9 bases between. The CDR3 runs 15 residues. The CDR3 protein is CAISEEQGSNQPQHF. The CDR3 nucleotides are TGTGCCATCAGTGAGGAGCAGGGGAGCAATCAGCCCCAGCATTTT.

Turning to this clone: Germline and junction disagree at one end, which may indicate a read error. Other nucleotide sequences in the sample specify the same CDR3. The gene calls are TRBV6-1 and TRBJ1-1, with 7 bases matching TRBD1. CDR3 length: 15 amino acids. Germline V gives CDR1 MNHNS, CDR2 SASEGT. CDR3 bases: TGTGCCAGCAGTGAAGCGGGGGGACAGTGGATTGAAGCCTTCTTT. Residues: CASSEAGGQWIEAFF.

The chain recombines TRBV2 with TRBJ1-5; possible D gene TRBD1, 6 bases. The V and J ends lost 1 base and 6 bases respectively, with 13 bases between them. Germline V gene data show CDR1 as SNHLY and CDR2 as FYNNEI. CDR3 size: 15 residues. The CDR3 reads CASSEERGVGQPQHF. The CDR3 DNA reads as TGTGCCAGCAGTGAAGAGAGGGGGGTGGGTCAGCCCCAGCATTTT.

The CDR3, as DNA: TGTGCCAGCAGTTCTGGGCAGTGGTACCAAGAGACCCAGTACTTC. The encoded protein is CASSSGQWYQETQYF. The genes are TRBV2 and TRBJ2-5, with no clear D. V was cut by 5 bases and J by 0 bases, with 13 bases left in between. From germline, CDR1 is SNHLY and CDR2 FYNNEI. The CDR3 runs 15 residues.

The rearrangement links TRBV7-6 to TRBJ1-5; the match to TRBD1 covers 11 bases. The CDR3 is 16 residues long. Per the germline V gene, CDR1 is SGHVS and CDR2 is FNYEAQ. V lost 2 bases to trimming and J lost 4 bases; unmatched junction nucleotides: 4. The CDR3 spells CASSLRTGGYNQPQHF. The CDR3 coding sequence is TGTGCCAGCAGCTTACGGACAGGGGGCTATAATCAGCCCCAGCATTTT.

This rearrangement joins TRBV7-9 to TRBJ2-3; no clear D gene. Germline CDR1 is SEHNR and CDR2 is FQNEAQ (reference sequence). This CDR3 is built from 13 residues. Trimming removed 5 bases from V and 4 bases from J, with 10 bases in between. CDR3 sequence: CASSIGAADTQYF. The CDR3 DNA is TGTGCCAGCAGCATAGGTGCGGCAGATACGCAGTATTTT. Filled out from reference TRBV7-9 and TRBJ2-3, the complete variable domain reads DTGVSQNPRHKITKRGQNVTFRCDPISEHNRLYWYRQTLGQGPEFLTYFQNEAQLEKSRLLSDRFSAERPKGSFSTLEIQRTEQGDSAMYLCASSIGAADTQYFGPGTRLTVL.

The chain has TRBV20-1 and TRBJ2-5; TRBD1 is a possible D gene (5 bases). Germline V gene data show CDR1 as DFQATT and CDR2 as SNEGSKA (reference sequence). V lost 8 bases and J 2 bases, leaving 9 bases between the germline ends. The CDR3 extends over 11 amino acids. The CDR3 region has the DNA TGCAGTCAAAAGGGGCAAGAGACCCAGTACTTC. This codes for CSQKGQETQYF.

V is TRBV19 and J is TRBJ2-5, with D maybe TRBD2 (6 bases). V was clipped by 3 bases and J by 7 bases, with 15 bases between them. Germline V gene lookup returns CDR1 LNHDA and CDR2 SQIVND (reference sequence). This CDR3 spans 14 amino acids. The CDR3 DNA follows: TGTGCCAGTAGTATTAGTCAACTGGGGGGGACCCAGTACTTC. Residues: CASSISQLGGTQYF.

The rearrangement links TRBV6-5 to TRBJ1-2; no firm D call. CDR1 is MNHEY and CDR2 is SVGAGI in the germline V gene. The CDR3 length is 13 residues. V was cut by 7 bases and J by 0 bases, with 9 bases left in between. Written as DNA, the CDR3 is TGTGCCAGCAAACTACAGCCTAACTATGGCTACACCTTC. Its protein product is CASKLQPNYGYTF.

J is TRBJ2-3 and V is TRBV11-3; 9 nucleotides match TRBD2. In germline, CDR1 is SGHNT, CDR2 YENEEA. V shed 4 bases, J shed 9 bases, and the junction held 5 bases outside the gene matches. CDR3 length: 13 amino acids. This CDR3 is CASSSIAGATQYF. DNA for the CDR3: TGTGCCAGCAGCTCCATAGCGGGGGCCACGCAGTATTTT.

J is TRBJ1-6 and V is TRBV6-5; possibly TRBD1 for D (5 bases). The V gene's germline CDR1 is MNHEY and CDR2 SVGAGI. The germline V and J ends were trimmed by 0 bases and 9 bases, with 12 bases remaining between them. CDR3 length equals 15 residues. CDR3 nucleotides: TGTGCCAGCAGTTACTCGCAATGGGGACCTTCACCCCTCCACTTT. Amino acid sequence: CASSYSQWGPSPLHF.

The chain recombines TRBV7-2 with TRBJ2-5; D possibly matches TRBD1 or TRBD2 (6 bases each). The V end was cut by 1 base, the J end by 5 bases, with 17 bases between. CDR3 size: 16 residues. In germline, CDR1 is SGHTA, CDR2 FQGNSA. CDR3 residues: CASSLVGRGGGETQYF. The CDR3 region has the DNA TGTGCCAGCAGCTTAGTTGGCAGGGGAGGAGGGGAGACCCAGTACTTC.

This chain connects TRBV9 to TRBJ2-3; 9 nucleotides match TRBD2. With 4 bases clipped from V and 3 bases from J, the junction kept 12 bases outside the gene matches. Germline V gene lookup returns CDR1 SGDLS and CDR2 YYNGEE. This CDR3 region has 17 residues. The CDR3 DNA sequence: TGTGCCAGCAGCTTCTGGCGGGGGGGCGAGAATACAGATACGCAGTATTTT. Translating it yields CASSFWRGGENTDTQYF.

The chain uses TRBV6-5 and TRBJ1-5, with a tentative D call TRBD1 (6 bases). The CDR3 is 13 residues long. In germline, CDR1 is MNHEY, CDR2 SVGAGI. V was clipped by 5 bases and J by 2 bases, with 7 bases between them. The CDR3: CASSPGGNQPQHF. The CDR3 DNA is TGTGCCAGCAGTCCAGGGGGCAATCAGCCCCAGCATTTT.

The rearrangement joins TRBV5-6 to TRBJ2-4; no reliable D call. The V gene's germline CDR1 is SGHDT and CDR2 YYEEEE. The CDR3 is 13 residues long. V shed 4 bases and J shed 9 bases, with 14 bases lying between them. DNA of the CDR3: TGTGCCAGCAGCCTTGACGTTCAAAGCATTCAGTACTTC. It translates to CASSLDVQSIQYF.

To note about this clone: This CDR3 is also generated by other DNA sequences in the sample. The chain has TRBV20-1 and TRBJ2-7, with D possibly TRBD1 on 6 matching bases. This CDR3 contains 11 residues. The germline V and J ends were trimmed by 6 bases and 4 bases, with 10 bases remaining between them. Germline V gene data show CDR1 as DFQATT and CDR2 as SNEGSKA (reference sequence). CDR3 amino acids: CSANREYEQYF. The CDR3 DNA reads TGCAGTGCGAACAGGGAGTACGAGCAGTACTTC.

This chain uses TRBV9 with TRBJ2-7; D is undetermined. The CDR3 has 13 amino acids. Germline CDR1 and CDR2: SGDLS and YYNGEE. Trimming pared 0 bases from V and 3 bases from J, leaving 7 bases between. The CDR3: CASSVDSDYEQYF. The CDR3 DNA is TGTGCCAGCAGCGTAGATTCAGACTACGAGCAGTACTTC.

The chain carries TRBV4-2 and TRBJ2-4; D unclear. Germline loops: CDR1 LGHNA, CDR2 YNFKEQ. Trimming took off 1 base at V and 9 bases at J, with 10 bases between the two ends. This CDR3 has 13 amino acids. The CDR3 here is CASSQAVFSIQYF. DNA for the CDR3: TGTGCCAGCAGCCAAGCCGTGTTTAGCATTCAGTACTTC.

This CDR3 reads CSALVSYEQYF. Written as DNA, the CDR3 is TGCAGTGCTTTGGTATCCTACGAGCAGTACTTC. The chain has TRBV20-1 and TRBJ2-7, with unresolved D. In germline, CDR1 is DFQATT, CDR2 SNEGSKA (reference sequence). The V end was cut by 5 bases, the J end by 1 base, with 6 bases between. CDR3 length equals 11 residues.

The genes are TRBV5-4 and TRBJ2-1, with 10 bases that match TRBD1. The germline CDR1 and CDR2 sequences are SGHNT and YYREEE (reference sequence). The CDR3 spans 14 residues. V shed 4 bases, J shed 6 bases, and the junction held 4 bases outside the gene matches. CDR3 in amino acids: CASSKGQGVNEQFF. The CDR3 nucleotides read TGTGCCAGCAGCAAAGGACAGGGGGTCAATGAGCAGTTCTTC.

This chain connects TRBV18 to TRBJ1-4; D is unresolved. CDR1 and CDR2 from the germline V gene are KGHSH and LQKENI. The CDR3 extends over 16 amino acids. The V and J ends lost 6 bases and 5 bases respectively, with 19 bases between them. The CDR3 nucleotides read TGTGCCAGCTCGATATTACCGGGCCTTAGAAATGAAAAACTGTTTTTT. Its protein product is CASSILPGLRNEKLFF.